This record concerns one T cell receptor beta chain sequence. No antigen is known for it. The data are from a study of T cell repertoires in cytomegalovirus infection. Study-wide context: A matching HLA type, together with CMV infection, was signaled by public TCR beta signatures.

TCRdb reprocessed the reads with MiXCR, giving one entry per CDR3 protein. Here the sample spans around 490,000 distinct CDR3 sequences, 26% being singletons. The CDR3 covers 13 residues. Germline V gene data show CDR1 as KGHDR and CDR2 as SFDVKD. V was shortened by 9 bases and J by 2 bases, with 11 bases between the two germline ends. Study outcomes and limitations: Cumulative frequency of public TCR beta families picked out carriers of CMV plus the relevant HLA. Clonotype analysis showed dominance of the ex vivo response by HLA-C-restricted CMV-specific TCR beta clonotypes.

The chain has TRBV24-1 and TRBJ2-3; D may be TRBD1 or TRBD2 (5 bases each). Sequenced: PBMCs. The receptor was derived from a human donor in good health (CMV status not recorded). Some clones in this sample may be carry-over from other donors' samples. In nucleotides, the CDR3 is TGTGCCACCGCAACGGGGCCCACAGATACGCAGTATTTT. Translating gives CATATGPTDTQYF.